This T cell receptor (beta chain) originates from a study of post-analysis software for immune sequencing data (dated by TCRdb to the mid-2010s). Regarding the research as a whole: Disease courses on record covered relapsing-remitting, secondary progressive and progressive-relapsing multiple sclerosis, though some patients had no subtype annotation. Patient repertoires were compared against 11 previously published healthy control repertoires from donors aged about 6 to 27 years. A subset of samples was prepared in parallel using single-end sample barcoding, then pooled and co-amplified after Illumina adapter ligation.

About this clonotype itself: There is no known antigen for this receptor. Within one base of it there is no much larger clone, and no base qualities were kept.

To demonstrate the VDJtools post-analysis software, TCR beta repertoires were profiled from the peripheral blood of more than ten young patients with multiple sclerosis. The multiple sclerosis patients were children and adolescents between roughly 6 and 17 years of age. Here is what the overall study found, with its caveats: When samples were clustered directly using the F measure, samples prepared in the same batch co-clustered strongly, which prompted a batch-effect correction. Normalized Chao1 diversity was significantly lower in multiple sclerosis patients than controls, suggesting substantial peripheral T-cell clonal expansion. About five TRBV segments, including TRBV5-6, TRBV5-1 and TRBV20-1, were significantly more frequent in patients than controls. The control group was slightly older than the multiple sclerosis patient group.

Library preparation used PCR. Sequencer: Illumina HiSeq 2500. Unique molecular identifiers were incorporated into TCR beta cDNA libraries to reduce PCR and sequencing biases. Per 1 to 10 million input T cells, approximately 500,000 cDNA molecules were obtained, such that each molecule approximated one T cell. The patient libraries were prepared and sequenced with the same protocol used for the earlier healthy control dataset. Within a given batch, samples were prepared together, multiplexed and sequenced on the same HiSeq lane. In the authors' own workflow: Raw barcoded reads were processed with MIGEC, and single-read molecular identifier groups were discarded before consensus assembly and CDR3 extraction. Clonotype tables were post-analysed with VDJtools, and diversity was normalized by down-sampling all datasets to the smallest sample size. To correct batch-related cross-sample contamination, repertoire overlap clustering matched CDR3 amino acid sequences but not nucleotide sequences. TCRdb handled the public reads itself, with Q25 trimming in fastp and clone calling in MiXCR, and kept productive beta chains. Rows matching on CDR3 protein sequence are summarized as one entry with the most common DNA and genes. The V and J calls follow TCRdb's processing rather than the paper's. The sample data list roughly 620,000 distinct CDR3 sequences, and around 40% of these were observed just once. The ten top clones hold more than 1.5% of the sample.

V is pared back by 4 bases and J by 0 bases, with 13 bases lying between the germline termini. Counted from cysteine to phenylalanine, this CDR3 has 15 amino acids. CDR3 DNA is the only sequence kept; it has 45 bases, read in frame from the first base. The chain joins TRBV12-3 or TRBV12-4 to TRBJ2-7; a tentative D match to TRBD2 spans 5 bases. The clonotype originates from a girl aged 10 to 17 with multiple sclerosis. The sequencing input was blood. At the DNA level, the sequence is TGTGCCAGCAGTTCCGAGAGGGCTAGCTCCTACGAGCAGTACTTC. This encodes CASSSERASSYEQYF.